This T cell receptor (beta chain) comes out of a study of shared clonotypes between healthy human individuals. Trimming took off 0 bases at V and 0 bases at J, with 12 bases between the two ends. This CDR3 contains 17 residues. Germline CDR1 LGHNA, CDR2 YNFKEQ. The protocol was immunoSEQ multiplex PCR, while the TCRdb copy is restricted to in-frame clones and leaves out a portion. The sample has around 2.1 million clones; about 92% are singletons. As defined, naive CD8 cells were CD45RO-negative and positively selected for CCR7, with terminally differentiated effector memory CD45RA+ cells excluded. The source of this sequence is a man younger than 35 in good health. Some clones in this sample may be carry-over from other donors' samples. V is TRBV4-2 and J is TRBJ1-3, with a tentative D call TRBD1 (5 bases). The source material was naive CD8+ T cells from PBMCs. In DNA, the CDR3 is TGTGCCAGCAGCCAAGACCCCTGGGGGGACTCTGGAAACACCATATATTTT. This gives the protein CASSQDPWGDSGNTIYF.